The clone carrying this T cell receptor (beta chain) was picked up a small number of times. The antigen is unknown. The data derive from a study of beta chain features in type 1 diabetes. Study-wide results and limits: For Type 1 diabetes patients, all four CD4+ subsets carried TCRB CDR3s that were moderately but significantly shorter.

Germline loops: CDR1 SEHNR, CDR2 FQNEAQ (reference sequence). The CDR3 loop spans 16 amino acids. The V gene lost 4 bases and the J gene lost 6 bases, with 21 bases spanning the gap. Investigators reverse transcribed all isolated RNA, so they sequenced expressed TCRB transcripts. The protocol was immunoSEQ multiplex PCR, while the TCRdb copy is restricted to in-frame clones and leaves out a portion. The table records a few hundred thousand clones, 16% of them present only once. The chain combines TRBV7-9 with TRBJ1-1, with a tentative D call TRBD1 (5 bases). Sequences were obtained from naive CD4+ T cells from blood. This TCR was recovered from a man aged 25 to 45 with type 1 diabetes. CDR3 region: CASSSYGGAQLAEAFF. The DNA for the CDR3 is TGTGCCAGCAGCTCTTACGGAGGGGCCCAGTTGGCTGAAGCTTTCTTT.